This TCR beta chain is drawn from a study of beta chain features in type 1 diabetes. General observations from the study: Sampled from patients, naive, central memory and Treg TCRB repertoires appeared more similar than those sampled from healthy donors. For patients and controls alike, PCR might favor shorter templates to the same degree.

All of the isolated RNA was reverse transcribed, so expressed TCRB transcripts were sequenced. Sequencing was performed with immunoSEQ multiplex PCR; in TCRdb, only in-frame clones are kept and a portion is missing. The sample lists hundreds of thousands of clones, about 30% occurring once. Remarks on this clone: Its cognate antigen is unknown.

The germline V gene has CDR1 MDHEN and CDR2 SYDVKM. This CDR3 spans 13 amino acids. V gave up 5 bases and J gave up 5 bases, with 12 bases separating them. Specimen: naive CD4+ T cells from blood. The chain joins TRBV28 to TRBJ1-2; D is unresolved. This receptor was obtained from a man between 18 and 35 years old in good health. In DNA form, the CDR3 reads TGTGCCAGCAGTGTAGCCACAACATATGGCTACACCTTC. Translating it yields CASSVATTYGYTF.